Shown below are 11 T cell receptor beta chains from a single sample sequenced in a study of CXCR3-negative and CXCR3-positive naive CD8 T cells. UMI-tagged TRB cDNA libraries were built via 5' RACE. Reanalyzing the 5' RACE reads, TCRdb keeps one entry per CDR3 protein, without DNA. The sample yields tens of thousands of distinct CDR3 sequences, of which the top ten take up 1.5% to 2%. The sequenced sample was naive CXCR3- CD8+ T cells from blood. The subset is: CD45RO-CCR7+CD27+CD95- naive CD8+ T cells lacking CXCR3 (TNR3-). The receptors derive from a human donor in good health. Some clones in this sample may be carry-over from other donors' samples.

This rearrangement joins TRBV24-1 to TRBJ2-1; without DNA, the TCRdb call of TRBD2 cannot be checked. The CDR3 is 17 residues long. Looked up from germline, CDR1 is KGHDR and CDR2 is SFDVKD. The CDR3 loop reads CATSDLERGNTYNEQFF.

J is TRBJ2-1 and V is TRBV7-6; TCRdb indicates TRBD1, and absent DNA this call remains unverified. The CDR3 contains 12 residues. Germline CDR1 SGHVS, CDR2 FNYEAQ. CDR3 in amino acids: CASSPPGSEQFF.

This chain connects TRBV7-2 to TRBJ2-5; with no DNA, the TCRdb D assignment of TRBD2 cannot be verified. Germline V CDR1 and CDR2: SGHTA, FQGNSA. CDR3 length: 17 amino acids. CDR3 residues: CASSLGEAGGPGETQYF.

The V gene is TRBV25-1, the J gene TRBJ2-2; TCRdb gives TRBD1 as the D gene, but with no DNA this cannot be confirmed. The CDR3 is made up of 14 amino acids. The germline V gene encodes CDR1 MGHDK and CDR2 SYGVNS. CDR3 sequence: CASSPGSNTGELFF.

The CDR3 loop reads CASSHFTKGGQETQYF. This chain joins TRBV23-1 and TRBJ2-5; TCRdb indicates TRBD1, and absent DNA this call remains unverified. TRBV23-1 is designated an ORF whose function remains uncertain. There are 16 residues in the CDR3.

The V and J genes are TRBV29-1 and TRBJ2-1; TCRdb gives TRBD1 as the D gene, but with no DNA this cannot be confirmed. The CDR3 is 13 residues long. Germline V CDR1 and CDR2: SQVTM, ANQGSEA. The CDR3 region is CSGWGQGRNEQFF.

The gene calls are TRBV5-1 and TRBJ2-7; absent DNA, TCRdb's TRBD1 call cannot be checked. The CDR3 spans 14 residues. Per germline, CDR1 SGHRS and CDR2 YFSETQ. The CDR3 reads CASSIDSQGYEQYF.

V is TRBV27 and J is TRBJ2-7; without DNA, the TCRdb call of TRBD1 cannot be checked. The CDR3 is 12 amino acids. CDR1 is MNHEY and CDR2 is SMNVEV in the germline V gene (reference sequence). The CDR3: CASSPQGAEQYF.

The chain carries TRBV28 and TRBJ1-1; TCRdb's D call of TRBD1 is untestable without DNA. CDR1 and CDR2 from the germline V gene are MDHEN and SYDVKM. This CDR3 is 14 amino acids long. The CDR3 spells CASTQRGLSTEAFF.

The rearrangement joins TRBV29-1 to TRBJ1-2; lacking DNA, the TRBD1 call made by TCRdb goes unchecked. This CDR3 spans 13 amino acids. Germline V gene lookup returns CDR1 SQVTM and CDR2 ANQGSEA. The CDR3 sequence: CSVAGGSNYGYTF.

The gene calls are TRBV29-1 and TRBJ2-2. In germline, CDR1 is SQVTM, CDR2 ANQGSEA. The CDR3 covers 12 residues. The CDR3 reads CSVELDTGELFF.